The 5 T cell receptor beta chains below were found in one sample sequenced in a study of precursors of human CD4 cytotoxic T cells. MiXCR was run by TCRdb on the reads, yielding one entry per CDR3 protein. Of 500 or so distinct CDR3 sequences in the sample, roughly 13% are singletons; the top ten hold more than 10%. Four sorted CD4+ memory subsets, central memory, effector memory, IL-7R-high TEMRA and IL-7R-negative TEMRA, were UMI-sequenced. The sequenced sample consisted of memory CD4+ T cells from blood (PBMCs). The receptors here all came from a human donor in good health.

In its sample, this clonotype is hyperexpanded. The V and J genes are TRBV2 and TRBJ1-4, with a tentative D call TRBD1 (5 bases). The CDR3 runs 15 residues. The V gene's germline CDR1 is SNHLY and CDR2 FYNNEI. Trimming removed 5 bases at V and 7 bases at J, with 17 bases between. CDR3 residues: CASSPGAGPGEKLFF. CDR3 sequence (DNA): TGTGCCAGCAGTCCGGGAGCGGGGCCCGGTGAAAAACTGTTTTTT.

This chain joins TRBV6-5 and TRBJ2-3; D is unresolved. V lost 0 bases and J lost 2, with 9 bases in between. Germline values: CDR1 MNHEY, CDR2 SVGAGI. This CDR3 comprises 15 residues. For the CDR3, the DNA is TGTGCCAGCAGTTACTCGAGGCCTTTCACAGATACGCAGTATTTT. It encodes CASSYSRPFTDTQYF.

The chain links TRBV7-9 to TRBJ2-3; TRBD1 agrees at 9 bases. The length of the CDR3 is 16 residues. The V gene's germline CDR1 is SEHNR and CDR2 FQNEAQ (reference sequence). V dropped 4 bases and J dropped 4; count of bases not matched to a gene: 9. CDR3 region: CASSSKIGQGSDTQYF. The CDR3 DNA sequence: TGTGCCAGCAGCTCCAAAATTGGACAGGGGTCAGATACGCAGTATTTT.

This clonotype is large within its sample. The chain uses TRBV4-1 and TRBJ2-3; 15 bases agree with TRBD2. The germline V gene has CDR1 MGHRA and CDR2 YSYEKL. The trim removed 5 bases at V and 1 base at J, leaving 4 bases unmatched. The CDR3 is 17 amino acids. CDR3 loop: CASSARTSGGGTDTQYF. In DNA, the CDR3 is TGCGCCAGCAGCGCTCGGACTAGCGGGGGGGGCACAGATACGCAGTATTTT.

This clonotype is labeled large. The J gene is TRBJ2-3, the V gene TRBV28; 12 nucleotides agree with TRBD1. The junction had 13 bases not matched to a gene; V was cut back by 5 bases and J by 4 bases. Germline CDR1 reads MDHEN; CDR2 reads SYDVKM. The CDR3 runs 18 residues. CDR3 protein: CASSLRDRGRLLADTQYF. The CDR3 region has the DNA TGTGCCAGCAGTCTAAGGGACAGGGGGCGTCTCCTCGCAGATACGCAGTATTTT. Combining the CDR3 with reference TRBV28 and TRBJ2-3 gives the whole variable domain DVKVTQSSRYLVKRTGEKVFLECVQDMDHENMFWYRQDPGLGLRLIYFSYDVKMKEKGDIPEGYSVSREKKERFSLILESASTNQTSMYLCASSLRDRGRLLADTQYFGPGTRLTVL.